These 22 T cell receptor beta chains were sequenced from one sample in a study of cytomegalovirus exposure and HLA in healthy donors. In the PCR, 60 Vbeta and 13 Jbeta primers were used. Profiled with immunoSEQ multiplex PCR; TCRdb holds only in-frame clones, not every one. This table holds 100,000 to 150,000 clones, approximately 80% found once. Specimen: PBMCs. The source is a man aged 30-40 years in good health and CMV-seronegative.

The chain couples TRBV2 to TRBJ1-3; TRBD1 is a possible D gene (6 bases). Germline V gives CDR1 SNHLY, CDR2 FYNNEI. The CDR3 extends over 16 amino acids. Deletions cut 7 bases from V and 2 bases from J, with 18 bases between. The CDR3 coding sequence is TGTGCCAGCACCCCCGGGCAGGGGTTAACTGGAAACACCATATATTTT. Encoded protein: CASTPGQGLTGNTIYF.

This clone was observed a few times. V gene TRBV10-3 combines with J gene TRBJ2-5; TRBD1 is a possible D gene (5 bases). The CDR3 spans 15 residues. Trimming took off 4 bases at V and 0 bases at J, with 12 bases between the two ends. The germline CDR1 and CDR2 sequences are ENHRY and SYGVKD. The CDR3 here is CAISASATDQETQYF. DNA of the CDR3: TGTGCCATCAGTGCTAGTGCGACAGACCAAGAGACCCAGTACTTC.

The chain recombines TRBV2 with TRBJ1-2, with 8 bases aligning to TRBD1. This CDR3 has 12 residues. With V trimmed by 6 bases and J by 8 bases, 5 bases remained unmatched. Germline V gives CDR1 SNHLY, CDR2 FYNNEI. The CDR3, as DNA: TGTGCCAGCAGCACAGGGGGAGGAGGCTACACCTTC. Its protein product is CASSTGGGGYTF.

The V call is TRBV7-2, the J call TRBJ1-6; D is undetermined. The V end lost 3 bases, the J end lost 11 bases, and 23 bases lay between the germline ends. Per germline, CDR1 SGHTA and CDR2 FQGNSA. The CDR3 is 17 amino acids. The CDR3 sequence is CASSFLPSGERRAPLHF. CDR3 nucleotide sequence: TGTGCCAGCAGCTTCCTCCCAAGCGGGGAGAGAAGGGCACCCCTCCACTTT. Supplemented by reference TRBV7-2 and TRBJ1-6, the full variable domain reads GAGVSQSPSNKVTEKGKDVELRCDPISGHTALYWYRQSLGQGLEFLIYFQGNSAPDKSGLPSDRFSAERTGGSVSTLTIQRTQQEDSAVYLCASSFLPSGERRAPLHFGNGTRLTVT.

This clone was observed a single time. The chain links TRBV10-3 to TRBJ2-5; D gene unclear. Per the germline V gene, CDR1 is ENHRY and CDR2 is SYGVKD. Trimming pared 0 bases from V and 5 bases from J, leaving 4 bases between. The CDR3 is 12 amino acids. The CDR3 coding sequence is TGTGCCATCAGTGAGTCCTTGGAGACCCAGTACTTC. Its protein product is CAISESLETQYF.

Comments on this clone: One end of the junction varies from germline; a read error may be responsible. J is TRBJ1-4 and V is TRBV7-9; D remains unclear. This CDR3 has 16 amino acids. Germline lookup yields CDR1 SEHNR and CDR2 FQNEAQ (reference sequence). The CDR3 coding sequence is TGTGCCAGCAGCCCCGGCATGACGTCTACTAGTGAAAAACTGTTTTTT. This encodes CASSPGMTSTSEKLFF. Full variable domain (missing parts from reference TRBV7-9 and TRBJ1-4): DTGVSQNPRHKITKRGQNVTFRCDPISEHNRLYWYRQTLGQGPEFLTYFQNEAQLEKSRLLSDRFSAERPKGSFSTLEIQRTEQGDSAMYLCASSPGMTSTSEKLFFGSGTQLSVL.

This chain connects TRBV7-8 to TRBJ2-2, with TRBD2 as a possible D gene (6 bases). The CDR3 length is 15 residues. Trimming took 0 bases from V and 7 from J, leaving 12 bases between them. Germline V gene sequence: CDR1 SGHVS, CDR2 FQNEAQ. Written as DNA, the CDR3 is TGTGCCAGCAGCTTAGCGCGTGTGGAGGGCGGGGAGCTGTTTTTT. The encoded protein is CASSLARVEGGELFF.

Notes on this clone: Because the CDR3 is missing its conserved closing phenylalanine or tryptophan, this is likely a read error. CDR3 protein: CASIRRDRVNSPLHL. The DNA of the CDR3 is TGTGCCAGCATCCGCCGGGACAGGGTAAATTCACCCCTCCACCTT. This chain connects TRBV6-6 to TRBJ1-6; 9 nucleotides align to TRBD1. Trimming at V came to 7 bases and at J to 7 bases, leaving 8 bases not matched to a gene. CDR1 is MNHNY and CDR2 is SVGAGI in the germline V gene (reference sequence). The CDR3 totals 15 residues.

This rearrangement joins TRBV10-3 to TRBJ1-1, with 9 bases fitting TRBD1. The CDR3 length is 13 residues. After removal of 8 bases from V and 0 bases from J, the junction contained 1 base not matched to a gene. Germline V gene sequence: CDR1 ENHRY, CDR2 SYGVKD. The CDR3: CAIGDRVNTEAFF. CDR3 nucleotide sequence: TGTGCCATCGGGGACAGGGTGAACACTGAAGCTTTCTTT.

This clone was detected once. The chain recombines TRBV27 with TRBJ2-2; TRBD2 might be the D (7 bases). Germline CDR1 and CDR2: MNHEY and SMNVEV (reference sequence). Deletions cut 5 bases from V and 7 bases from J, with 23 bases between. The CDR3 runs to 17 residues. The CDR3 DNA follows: TGTGCCAGCAGTCTTGGAGGGGGGGCGTTGGGTTTCGGGGAGCTGTTTTTT. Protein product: CASSLGGGALGFGELFF.

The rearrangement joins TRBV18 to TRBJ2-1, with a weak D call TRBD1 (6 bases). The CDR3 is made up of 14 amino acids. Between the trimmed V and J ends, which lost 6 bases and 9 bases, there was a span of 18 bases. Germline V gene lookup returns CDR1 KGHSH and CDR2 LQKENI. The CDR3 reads CASSLGQLSGEQFF. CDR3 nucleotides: TGTGCCAGCTCCTTGGGACAACTATCGGGTGAGCAGTTCTTC.

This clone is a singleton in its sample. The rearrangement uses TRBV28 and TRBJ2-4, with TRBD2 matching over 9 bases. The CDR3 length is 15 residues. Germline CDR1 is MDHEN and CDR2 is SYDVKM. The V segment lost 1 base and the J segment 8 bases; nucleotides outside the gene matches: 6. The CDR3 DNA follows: TGTGCCAGCAGTTTATCGGCTAGCGGGGTTTACATTCAGTACTTC. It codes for CASSLSASGVYIQYF.

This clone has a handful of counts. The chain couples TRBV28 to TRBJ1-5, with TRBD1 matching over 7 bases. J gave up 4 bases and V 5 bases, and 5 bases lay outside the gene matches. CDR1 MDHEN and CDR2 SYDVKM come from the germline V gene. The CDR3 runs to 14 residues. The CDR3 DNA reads TGTGCCAGCAGTCCAACACAGGGGAATCAGCCCCAGCATTTT. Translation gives CASSPTQGNQPQHF.

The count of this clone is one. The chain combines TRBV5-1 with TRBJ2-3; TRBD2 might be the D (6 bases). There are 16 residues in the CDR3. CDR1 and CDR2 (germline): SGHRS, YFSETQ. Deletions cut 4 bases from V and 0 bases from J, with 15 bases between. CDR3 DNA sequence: TGCGCCAGCAGCACGGCGAGGGGACTTAGCACAGATACGCAGTATTTT. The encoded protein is CASSTARGLSTDTQYF. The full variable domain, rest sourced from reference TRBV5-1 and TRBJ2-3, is KAGVTQTPRYLIKTRGQQVTLSCSPISGHRSVSWYQQTPGQGLQFLFEYFSETQRNKGNFPGRFSGRQFSNSRSEMNVSTLELGDSALYLCASSTARGLSTDTQYFGPGTRLTVL.

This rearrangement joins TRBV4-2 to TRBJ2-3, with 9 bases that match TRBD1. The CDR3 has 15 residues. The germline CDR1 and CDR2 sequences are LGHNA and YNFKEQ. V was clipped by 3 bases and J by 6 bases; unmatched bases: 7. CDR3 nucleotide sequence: TGTGCCAGCAGCCAGCCGGGACAGGGAGTTGATACGCAGTATTTT. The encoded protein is CASSQPGQGVDTQYF.

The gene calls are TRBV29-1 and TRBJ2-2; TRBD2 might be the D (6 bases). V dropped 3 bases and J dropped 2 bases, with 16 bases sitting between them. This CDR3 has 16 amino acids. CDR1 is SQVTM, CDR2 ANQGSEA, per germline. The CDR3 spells CSVDGEDYRNTGELFF. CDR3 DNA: TGCAGCGTTGATGGGGAGGACTACAGAAACACCGGGGAGCTGTTTTTT.

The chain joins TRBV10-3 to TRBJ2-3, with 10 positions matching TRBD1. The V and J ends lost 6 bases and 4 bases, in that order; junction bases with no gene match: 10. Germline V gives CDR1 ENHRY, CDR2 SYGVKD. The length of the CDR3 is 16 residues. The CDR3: CAIRGRGTGAADTQYF. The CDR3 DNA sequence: TGTGCCATCAGAGGGCGAGGGACAGGGGCGGCAGATACGCAGTATTTT.

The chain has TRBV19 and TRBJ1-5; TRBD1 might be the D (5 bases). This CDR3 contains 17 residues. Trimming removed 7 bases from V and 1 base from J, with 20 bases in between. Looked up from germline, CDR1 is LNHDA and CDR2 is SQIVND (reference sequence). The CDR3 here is CASTHRGGGLSNQPQHF. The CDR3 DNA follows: TGTGCCAGTACCCACCGCGGGGGGGGTTTAAGCAATCAGCCCCAGCATTTT.

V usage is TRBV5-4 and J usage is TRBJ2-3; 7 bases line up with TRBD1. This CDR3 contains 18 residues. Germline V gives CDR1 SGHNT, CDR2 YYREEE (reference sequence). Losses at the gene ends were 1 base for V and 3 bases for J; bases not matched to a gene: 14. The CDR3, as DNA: TGTGCCAGCAGCTTGTCAGCCGGAACAGGGGTTGGGACAGATACGCAGTATTTT. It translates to CASSLSAGTGVGTDTQYF.

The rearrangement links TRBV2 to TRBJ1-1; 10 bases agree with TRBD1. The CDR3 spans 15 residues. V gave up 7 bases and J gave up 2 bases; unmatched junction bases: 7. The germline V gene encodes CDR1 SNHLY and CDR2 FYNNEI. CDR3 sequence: CASTRQGAINTEAFF. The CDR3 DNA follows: TGTGCCAGCACCAGACAGGGGGCGATCAACACTGAAGCTTTCTTT.

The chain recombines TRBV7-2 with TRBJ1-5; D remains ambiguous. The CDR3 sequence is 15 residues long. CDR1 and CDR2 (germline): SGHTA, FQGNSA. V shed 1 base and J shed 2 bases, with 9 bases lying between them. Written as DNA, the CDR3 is TGTGCCAGCAGCTTAGAACGGGGAGGCAATCAGCCCCAGCATTTT. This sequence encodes CASSLERGGNQPQHF.

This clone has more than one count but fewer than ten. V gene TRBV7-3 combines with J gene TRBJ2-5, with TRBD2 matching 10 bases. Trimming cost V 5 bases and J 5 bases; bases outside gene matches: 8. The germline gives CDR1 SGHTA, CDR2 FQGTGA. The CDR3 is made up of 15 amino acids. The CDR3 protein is CASSPLAGDVETQYF. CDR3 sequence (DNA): TGTGCCAGCAGCCCTCTAGCGGGGGATGTTGAGACCCAGTACTTC.